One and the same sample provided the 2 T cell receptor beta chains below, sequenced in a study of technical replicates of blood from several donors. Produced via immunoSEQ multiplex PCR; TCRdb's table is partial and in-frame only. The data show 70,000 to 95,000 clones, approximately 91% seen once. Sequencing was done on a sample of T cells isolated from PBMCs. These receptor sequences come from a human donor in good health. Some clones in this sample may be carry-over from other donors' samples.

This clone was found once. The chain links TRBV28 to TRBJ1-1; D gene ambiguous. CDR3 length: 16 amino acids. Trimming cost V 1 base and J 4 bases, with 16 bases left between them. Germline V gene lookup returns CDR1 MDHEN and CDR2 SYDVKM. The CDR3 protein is CASSLYNLRESTEAFF. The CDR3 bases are TGTGCCAGCAGTTTATATAATCTAAGAGAGAGCACTGAAGCTTTCTTT.

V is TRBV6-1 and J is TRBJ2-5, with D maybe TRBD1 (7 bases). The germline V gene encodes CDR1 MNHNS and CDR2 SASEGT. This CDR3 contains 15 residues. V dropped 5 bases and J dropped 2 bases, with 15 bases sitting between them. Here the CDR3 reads CASSPIQGGQETQYF. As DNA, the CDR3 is TGTGCCAGCAGTCCTATCCAGGGGGGTCAAGAGACCCAGTACTTC.